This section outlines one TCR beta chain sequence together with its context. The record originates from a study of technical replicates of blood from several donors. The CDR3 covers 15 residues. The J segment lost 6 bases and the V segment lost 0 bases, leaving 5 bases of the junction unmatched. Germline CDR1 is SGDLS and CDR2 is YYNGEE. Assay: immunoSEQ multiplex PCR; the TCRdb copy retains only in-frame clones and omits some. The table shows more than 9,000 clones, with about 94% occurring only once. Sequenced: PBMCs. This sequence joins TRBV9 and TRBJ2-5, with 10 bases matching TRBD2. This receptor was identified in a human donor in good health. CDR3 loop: CASSVETSGPQTQYF. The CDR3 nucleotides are TGTGCCAGCAGCGTAGAGACTAGCGGGCCCCAGACCCAGTACTTC.